The rows below give T cell receptor beta chains drawn from one sample of a study of CD8+ T cells in alopecia areata. This table comes from immunoSEQ multiplex PCR, and its TCRdb copy is limited to in-frame clones, with some not included. Among 110,000 to 150,000 clones listed, 54% were seen once. The specimen was CD8+ T cells sorted from blood, collected at week 4, from a patient treated with tofacitinib. All receptors come from a human donor with alopecia areata. CDR3s include the opening cysteine and the closing phenylalanine or tryptophan. The D gene is left open where the match is weak. Part of the rows lack a size; the others show once, few, many or a class for expanded clones.

clone size: .
D gene: .
V gene: TRBV30
J gene: TRBJ1-5
CDR3 DNA: TGTGCCTGGAGTCCCGGGTCTACAAGGCAGCCCCAGCATTTT
CDR3 protein: CAWSPGSTRQPQHF

clone size: few
D gene: TRBD1
V gene: TRBV29-1
J gene: TRBJ1-5
CDR3 DNA: TGCAGCGTCCGGGACAGGAGCAATCAGCCCCAGCATTTT
CDR3 protein: CSVRDRSNQPQHF

clone size: few
D gene: .
V gene: TRBV7-8
J gene: TRBJ2-5
CDR3 DNA: TGTGCCAGCAGCCCCCCTTGGCCCGGGGAGACCCAGTACTTC
CDR3 protein: CASSPPWPGETQYF

clone size: .
D gene: .
V gene: TRBV9
J gene: TRBJ2-7
CDR3 DNA: TGTGCCAGCAGCGTAGGAGCGGACTACGAGCAGTACTTC
CDR3 protein: CASSVGADYEQYF

clone size: .
D gene: TRBD1
V gene: TRBV11-2
J gene: TRBJ2-7
CDR3 DNA: TGTGCCAGCAGCTTGGGACAGAGCTACGAGCAGTACTTC
CDR3 protein: CASSLGQSYEQYF

clone size: .
D gene: .
V gene: TRBV11-2
J gene: TRBJ1-6
CDR3 DNA: TGTGCCAGCAGCTCGTCCACGGGGGCTGGTAATTCACCCCTCCACTTT
CDR3 protein: CASSSSTGAGNSPLHF

clone size: .
D gene: TRBD1
V gene: TRBV9
J gene: TRBJ2-3
CDR3 DNA: TGTGCCAGCAGCGTAGGGACAGGTAGCACAGATACGCAGTATTTT
CDR3 protein: CASSVGTGSTDTQYF

clone size: many
D gene: .
V gene: TRBV7-9
J gene: TRBJ2-2
CDR3 DNA: TGTGCCAGCAGTCGGGGGAACACCGGGGAGCTGTTTTTT
CDR3 protein: CASSRGNTGELFF

clone size: .
D gene: TRBD1
V gene: TRBV5-1
J gene: TRBJ1-6
CDR3 DNA: TGCGCCAGCAGCCCGGACAGGGAACTTACCTATAATTCACCCCTCCACTTT
CDR3 protein: CASSPDRELTYNSPLHF

clone size: .
D gene: .
V gene: TRBV4-2
J gene: TRBJ2-7
CDR3 DNA: TGTGCCAGCAGCCCCCGGGACACCACCTACGAGCAGTACTTC
CDR3 protein: CASSPRDTTYEQYF

clone size: .
D gene: TRBD2
V gene: TRBV2
J gene: TRBJ2-5
CDR3 DNA: TGTGCCAGCAGTGAACACGGGACTAGCTCCGAGACCCAGTACTTC
CDR3 protein: CASSEHGTSSETQYF

clone size: few
D gene: .
V gene: TRBV7-9
J gene: TRBJ2-7
CDR3 DNA: TGTGCCAGCAGCGGGCACGACAACCTACTAAGGGACGAGCAGTACTTC
CDR3 protein: CASSGHDNLLRDEQYF

clone size: .
D gene: .
V gene: TRBV6-5
J gene: TRBJ2-5
CDR3 DNA: TGTGCCAGCAGTTACTCCGATGAGTCGCGGGAGACCCAGTACTTC
CDR3 protein: CASSYSDESRETQYF

clone size: .
D gene: .
V gene: TRBV9
J gene: TRBJ2-5
CDR3 DNA: TGTGCCAGCAGCCCCAGCGGAGTACGGCCACTAAGAGAGACCCAGTACTTC
CDR3 protein: CASSPSGVRPLRETQYF

clone size: .
D gene: .
V gene: TRBV5-1
J gene: TRBJ2-3
CDR3 DNA: TGCGCCAGCAGCTTTGACACAGATACGCAGTATTTT
CDR3 protein: CASSFDTDTQYF

clone size: few
D gene: .
V gene: TRBV4-1
J gene: TRBJ1-5
CDR3 DNA: TGCGCCAGCAGCCTTGACAGTGCCTCCATACCCCAGCATTTT
CDR3 protein: CASSLDSASIPQHF

clone size: .
D gene: .
V gene: TRBV29-1
J gene: TRBJ2-7
CDR3 DNA: TGCAGCGTAGGAGGGGGCCTCAACTACGAGCAGTACTTC
CDR3 protein: CSVGGGLNYEQYF

clone size: .
D gene: .
V gene: TRBV5-6
J gene: TRBJ2-1
CDR3 DNA: TGTGCCAGCAGCTTTCGGAACAATGAGCAGTTCTTC
CDR3 protein: CASSFRNNEQFF

clone size: .
D gene: TRBD1
V gene: TRBV19
J gene: TRBJ2-7
CDR3 DNA: TGTGCCAGTAGCCCAGGACAGGGCACTTCCTACGAGCAGTACTTC
CDR3 protein: CASSPGQGTSYEQYF

clone size: .
D gene: .
V gene: TRBV4-2
J gene: TRBJ2-5
CDR3 DNA: TGTGCCAGCAGCCAAGACGGGGAGCCCCAAGAGACCCAGTACTTC
CDR3 protein: CASSQDGEPQETQYF

clone size: few
D gene: .
V gene: TRBV20-1
J gene: TRBJ2-7
CDR3 DNA: TGCAGTGCTAGCGGGGAGTACGAGCAGTACTTC
CDR3 protein: CSASGEYEQYF

clone size: .
D gene: .
V gene: TRBV19
J gene: TRBJ1-5
CDR3 DNA: TGTGCCAGTAGTATACGTAGAGGGGTACATCAGCCCCAGCATTTT
CDR3 protein: CASSIRRGVHQPQHF

clone size: once
D gene: .
V gene: TRBV30
J gene: TRBJ2-3
CDR3 DNA: TGTGCCTGGAGTGTGACGGGCCTCACAGATACGCAGTATTTT
CDR3 protein: CAWSVTGLTDTQYF

clone size: .
D gene: .
V gene: TRBV9
J gene: TRBJ2-1
CDR3 DNA: TGTGCCAGCAGCGTAGGGGTGGGGTTGGGGCCCGAGCAGTTCTTC
CDR3 protein: CASSVGVGLGPEQFF

clone size: .
D gene: .
V gene: TRBV13
J gene: TRBJ1-2
CDR3 DNA: TGTGCCAGCAGCCCCGGTCGCGCTCACGGCTACACCTTC
CDR3 protein: CASSPGRAHGYTF

clone size: .
D gene: .
V gene: TRBV21-1
J gene: TRBJ2-1
CDR3 DNA: TGTGCCACAACCCGGACAGAAACCTACAATGAGCAGTTCTTC
CDR3 protein: CATTRTETYNEQFF

clone size: .
D gene: .
V gene: TRBV6-6
J gene: TRBJ1-1
CDR3 DNA: TGTGCCAGCACTCAACGGGGCCCGGGCACTGAAGCTTTCTTT
CDR3 protein: CASTQRGPGTEAFF

clone size: .
D gene: .
V gene: TRBV6-5
J gene: TRBJ2-3
CDR3 DNA: TGTGCCAGCAGCGGACTCCCAGGTCCAGATACGCAGTATTTT
CDR3 protein: CASSGLPGPDTQYF

clone size: .
D gene: .
V gene: TRBV7-9
J gene: TRBJ1-2
CDR3 DNA: TGTGCCAACGCCCCGGCAGAAACTAACTATGGCTACACCTTC
CDR3 protein: CANAPAETNYGYTF

clone size: .
D gene: .
V gene: TRBV6-1
J gene: TRBJ2-6
CDR3 DNA: TGTGCCAGCAAACGAGAGAACTCTGGGGCCAACGTCCTGACTTTC
CDR3 protein: CASKRENSGANVLTF

clone size: .
D gene: .
V gene: TRBV19
J gene: TRBJ1-5
CDR3 DNA: TGTGCCAGTAGTATAGCCCCATATAGCAATCAGCCCCAGCATTTT
CDR3 protein: CASSIAPYSNQPQHF

clone size: .
D gene: TRBD1
V gene: TRBV6-6
J gene: TRBJ1-1
CDR3 DNA: TGTGCCAGCAGTTACGCAGGGGGCAGGGAGGCTTTCTTT
CDR3 protein: CASSYAGGREAFF

clone size: .
D gene: .
V gene: TRBV13
J gene: TRBJ1-1
CDR3 DNA: TGTGCCAGCAGCTTAGGACGGATGGCTGAAGCTTTCTTT
CDR3 protein: CASSLGRMAEAFF

clone size: .
D gene: TRBD1
V gene: TRBV5-1
J gene: TRBJ2-3
CDR3 DNA: TGCGCCAGCCGGGACAGACGCACAGATACGCAGTATTTT
CDR3 protein: CASRDRRTDTQYF

clone size: few
D gene: .
V gene: TRBV29-1
J gene: TRBJ2-1
CDR3 DNA: TGCAGCGTTTTGACATTGAATGAGCAGTTCTTC
CDR3 protein: CSVLTLNEQFF

clone size: .
D gene: .
V gene: TRBV7-9
J gene: TRBJ1-1
CDR3 DNA: TGTGCCAGCAGCCCACCCAGGGGAAAGAACACTGAAGCTTTCTTT
CDR3 protein: CASSPPRGKNTEAFF

clone size: .
D gene: TRBD1
V gene: TRBV27
J gene: TRBJ2-3
CDR3 DNA: TGTGCCAGCAATCCGGGACAGGGTGCCGCAGATACGCAGTATTTT
CDR3 protein: CASNPGQGAADTQYF

clone size: .
D gene: .
V gene: TRBV15
J gene: TRBJ2-1
CDR3 DNA: TGTGCCACCAGCACTGAGCGGAGCTCCTACAATGAGCAGTTCTTC
CDR3 protein: CATSTERSSYNEQFF

clone size: once
D gene: .
V gene: TRBV4-1
J gene: TRBJ1-1
CDR3 DNA: TGCGCCAGCAGCACTGGAGGGGGCACTGAAGCTTTCTTT
CDR3 protein: CASSTGGGTEAFF

clone size: .
D gene: TRBD1
V gene: TRBV6-5
J gene: TRBJ1-2
CDR3 DNA: TGTGCCAGCACCGGACAGGGGCCTTATGGCTACACCTTC
CDR3 protein: CASTGQGPYGYTF